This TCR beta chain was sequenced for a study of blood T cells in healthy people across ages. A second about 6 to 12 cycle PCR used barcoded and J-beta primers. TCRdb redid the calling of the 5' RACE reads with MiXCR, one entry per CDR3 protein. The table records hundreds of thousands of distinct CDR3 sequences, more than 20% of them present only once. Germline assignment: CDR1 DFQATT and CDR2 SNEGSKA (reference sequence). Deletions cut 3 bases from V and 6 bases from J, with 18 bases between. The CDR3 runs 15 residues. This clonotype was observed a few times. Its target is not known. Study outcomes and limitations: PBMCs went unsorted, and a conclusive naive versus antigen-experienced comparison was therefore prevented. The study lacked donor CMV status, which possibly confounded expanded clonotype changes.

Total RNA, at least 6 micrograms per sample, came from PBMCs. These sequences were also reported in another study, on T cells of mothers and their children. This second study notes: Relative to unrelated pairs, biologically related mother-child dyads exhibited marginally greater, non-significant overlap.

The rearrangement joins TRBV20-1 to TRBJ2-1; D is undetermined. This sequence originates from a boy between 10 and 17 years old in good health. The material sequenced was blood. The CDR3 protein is CSASDRPVGGNEQFF. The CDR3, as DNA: TGCAGTGCTAGTGATCGCCCCGTTGGTGGCAATGAGCAGTTCTTC.